The 7 T cell receptor beta chains reported below all come from one sample, sequenced in a study of neoadjuvant nivolumab and ipilimumab in lung cancer. Only in-frame clones appear in the TCRdb table, and some are missing; sequencing was by immunoSEQ multiplex PCR. The sample includes some 18,000 clones, roughly 77% of them seen just once. The sample here was tumor tissue, taken after neoadjuvant nivolumab, alone or with ipilimumab, at or shortly before surgery. The origin of the receptors is an adult with non-small cell lung cancer.

The V and J genes are TRBV15 and TRBJ1-4; D is ambiguous. The CDR3 runs to 14 residues. Per germline, CDR1 LNHNV and CDR2 YYDKDF (reference sequence). Trimming stripped 0 bases from V and 4 bases from J, with 6 bases between. CDR3 region: CATSRDRGNEKLFF. CDR3 coding DNA: TGTGCCACCAGCAGAGATCGCGGTAATGAAAAACTGTTTTTT.

The chain carries TRBV7-3 and TRBJ1-1; a possible D gene is TRBD1 (5 bases). Trimming cost V 6 bases and J 0 bases, with 8 bases left between them. The CDR3 runs to 13 residues. CDR1 and CDR2 from the germline V gene are SGHTA and FQGTGA. Here the CDR3 reads CASRGRVNTEAFF. CDR3 DNA sequence: TGTGCCAGCAGGGGCAGGGTGAACACTGAAGCTTTCTTT.

The J gene is TRBJ2-7, the V gene TRBV27, with 9 nucleotides matching TRBD2. The germline V gene has CDR1 MNHEY and CDR2 SMNVEV (reference sequence). CDR3 size: 15 residues. Trimming took 4 bases from V and 0 from J; bases not matched to a gene: 4. DNA for the CDR3: TGTGCCAGCAGTTCCCCGACTAGCGGCTCCTACGAGCAGTACTTC. Translating it yields CASSSPTSGSYEQYF.

CDR3 region: CASSLEGQGAKTQYF. The CDR3 DNA reads TGTGCCAGCTCGCTTGAGGGACAGGGGGCGAAGACCCAGTACTTC. The rearrangement joins TRBV27 to TRBJ2-5; 12 positions match TRBD1. The CDR3 is 15 residues long. With V trimmed by 8 bases and J by 6 bases, 10 bases remained unmatched. Germline lookup yields CDR1 MNHEY and CDR2 SMNVEV (reference sequence).

The rearrangement links TRBV2 to TRBJ1-2, with D hard to call. The length of the CDR3 is 10 residues. V lost 5 bases and J lost 4, with 2 bases in between. The germline V gene encodes CDR1 SNHLY and CDR2 FYNNEI. This CDR3 is CASSPYGYTF. CDR3 nucleotides: TGTGCCAGCAGTCCCTATGGCTACACCTTC. The full variable domain, in which reference TRBV2 and TRBJ1-2 provide the parts outside the CDR3, is EPEVTQTPSHQVTQMGQEVILRCVPISNHLYFYWYRQILGQKVEFLVSFYNNEISEKSEIFDDQFSVERPDGSNFTLKIRSTKLEDSAMYFCASSPYGYTFGSGTRLTVV.

This clone has a single count. The chain combines TRBV7-6 with TRBJ2-1, with a tentative D call TRBD1 (6 bases). Trimming stripped 2 bases from V and 4 bases from J, with 18 bases between. Germline V gene sequence: CDR1 SGHVS, CDR2 FNYEAQ. The CDR3 totals 17 residues. The CDR3, as DNA: TGTGCCAGCAGCTTACATAAGGACAGAGGAAGGTACAATGAGCAGTTCTTC. Translated: CASSLHKDRGRYNEQFF.

J is TRBJ2-5 and V is TRBV7-2; TRBD1 is a possible D gene (5 bases). The CDR3 runs 16 residues. Trimming stripped 1 base from V and 12 bases from J, with 24 bases between. Per the germline V gene, CDR1 is SGHTA and CDR2 is FQGNSA. The DNA for the CDR3 is TGTGCCAGCAGCTTAGGAGTGGGCAGGGCGACCCTCCTTGAGTACTTC. Protein product: CASSLGVGRATLLEYF.